The rows below give T cell receptor beta chains drawn from one sample of a study of T cells after somatic rescue of genetic block. The repertoire was sequenced with immunoSEQ multiplex PCR; TCRdb's copy has only in-frame clones and lacks some. The repertoire holds over 95,000 clones, with over 80% as singletons. Material: peripheral blood mononuclear cells (PBMCs). These receptors came from a woman aged 18-29 years. Each CDR3 is given with its conserved first and last residue. D genes are given only for firm matches. Rows may omit the clone size; those that give it use once, few, many or a size class.

abundance: .; v_gene: TRBV11-3; j_gene: TRBJ2-1; d_gene: TRBD2; CDR3aa: CASSSGTSGGAGEQFF; CDR3nt: TGTGCCAGCAGCTCCGGGACTAGCGGGGGGGCTGGGGAGCAGTTCTTC
abundance: .; v_gene: TRBV2; j_gene: TRBJ1-6; d_gene: TRBD1; CDR3aa: CASRPPEQGPSSSYNSPLHF; CDR3nt: TGTGCCAGCAGACCCCCCGAACAGGGGCCGTCCAGCTCCTATAATTCACCCCTCCACTTT
abundance: .; v_gene: TRBV7-9; j_gene: TRBJ2-2; d_gene: .; CDR3aa: CASSFFVHSGTGELFF; CDR3nt: TGTGCCAGCAGCTTCTTTGTTCACTCGGGCACCGGGGAGCTGTTTTTT
abundance: .; v_gene: TRBV6-5; j_gene: TRBJ1-1; d_gene: .; CDR3aa: CASSPQVHTEAFF; CDR3nt: TGTGCCAGCAGTCCACAGGTTCACACTGAAGCTTTCTTT
abundance: .; v_gene: TRBV30; j_gene: TRBJ1-3; d_gene: .; CDR3aa: CAWNRGPGNTIYF; CDR3nt: TGTGCCTGGAATCGCGGGCCTGGAAACACCATATATTTT
abundance: .; v_gene: TRBV19; j_gene: TRBJ1-2; d_gene: .; CDR3aa: CASSGTRGYTF; CDR3nt: TGTGCCAGTAGTGGGACCCGTGGCTACACCTTC
abundance: .; v_gene: TRBV30; j_gene: TRBJ1-6; d_gene: .; CDR3aa: CAWSGTWLRELPLHF; CDR3nt: TGTGCCTGGAGCGGTACATGGTTGAGGGAGCTCCCCCTCCACTTT
abundance: .; v_gene: TRBV4-3; j_gene: TRBJ2-3; d_gene: TRBD2; CDR3aa: CASSRGDSGGRFADTQYF; CDR3nt: TGCGCCAGCAGCCGCGGTGATAGCGGGGGGCGGTTTGCAGATACGCAGTATTTT
abundance: once; v_gene: TRBV29-1; j_gene: TRBJ2-3; d_gene: TRBD1; CDR3aa: CSVADRAGSTDTQYF; CDR3nt: TGCAGCGTGGCGGACAGGGCAGGTAGCACAGATACGCAGTATTTT
abundance: .; v_gene: TRBV27; j_gene: TRBJ2-5; d_gene: .; CDR3aa: CASSLLGETQYF; CDR3nt: TGTGCCAGCAGTTTATTGGGGGAGACCCAGTACTTC
abundance: .; v_gene: TRBV6-5; j_gene: TRBJ2-5; d_gene: .; CDR3aa: CASRTAWTQETQYF; CDR3nt: TGTGCCAGCAGGACCGCTTGGACACAAGAGACCCAGTACTTC
abundance: .; v_gene: TRBV19; j_gene: TRBJ1-5; d_gene: TRBD1; CDR3aa: CASSMDRDQPQHF; CDR3nt: TGTGCCAGTAGTATGGACAGGGATCAGCCCCAGCATTTT
abundance: .; v_gene: TRBV30; j_gene: TRBJ1-5; d_gene: .; CDR3aa: CAWTGGHTGNQPQHF; CDR3nt: TGTGCCTGGACGGGGGGCCACACCGGCAATCAGCCCCAGCATTTT
abundance: .; v_gene: TRBV5-1; j_gene: TRBJ2-5; d_gene: TRBD2; CDR3aa: CASSDAGGGIQETQYF; CDR3nt: TGCGCCAGCTCCGACGCGGGCGGGGGGATCCAAGAGACCCAGTACTTC
abundance: .; v_gene: TRBV4-3; j_gene: TRBJ1-5; d_gene: TRBD1; CDR3aa: CASSQDSGQGGQPQHF; CDR3nt: TGCGCCAGCAGCCAAGATTCAGGCCAGGGGGGACAGCCCCAGCATTTT
abundance: .; v_gene: TRBV5-1; j_gene: TRBJ2-1; d_gene: .; CDR3aa: CASSYGTPRYNEQFF; CDR3nt: TGCGCCAGCAGCTATGGGACCCCGCGGTACAATGAGCAGTTCTTC
abundance: .; v_gene: TRBV18; j_gene: TRBJ1-4; d_gene: .; CDR3aa: CASSPDRKGEKLFF; CDR3nt: TGTGCCAGCTCCCCCGACAGGAAGGGTGAAAAACTGTTTTTT
abundance: once; v_gene: TRBV9; j_gene: TRBJ2-5; d_gene: TRBD2; CDR3aa: CASSVGGGNQETQYF; CDR3nt: TGTGCCAGCAGCGTAGGCGGGGGGAACCAAGAGACCCAGTACTTC
abundance: .; v_gene: TRBV7-9; j_gene: TRBJ1-1; d_gene: TRBD1; CDR3aa: CASSAGQENTEAFF; CDR3nt: TGTGCCAGCAGCGCGGGACAGGAGAACACTGAAGCTTTCTTT
abundance: .; v_gene: TRBV5-1; j_gene: TRBJ2-7; d_gene: TRBD2; CDR3aa: CASSLRGLAGVDEQYF; CDR3nt: TGCGCCAGCAGCCTCCGGGGACTAGCGGGGGTAGACGAGCAGTACTTC
abundance: .; v_gene: TRBV6-6; j_gene: TRBJ2-5; d_gene: .; CDR3aa: CASSYEADSQETQYF; CDR3nt: TGTGCCAGCAGTTACGAAGCGGACAGCCAAGAGACCCAGTACTTC
abundance: .; v_gene: TRBV7-3; j_gene: TRBJ1-2; d_gene: .; CDR3aa: CASSLMDSPNYGYTF; CDR3nt: TGTGCCAGCAGCTTAATGGACAGTCCTAACTATGGCTACACCTTC
abundance: .; v_gene: TRBV11-2; j_gene: TRBJ2-2; d_gene: .; CDR3aa: CASSYPRGRGTGELFF; CDR3nt: TGTGCCAGCAGCTACCCCAGGGGAAGGGGCACCGGGGAGCTGTTTTTT